Shown below are 8 T cell receptor beta chains from a single sample sequenced in a study of blood T cells in healthy people across ages. Next came a second PCR, run for roughly 7 to 12 cycles, which used a sample-barcoded 5' primer along with a J-beta primer mix. TCRdb processed the 5' RACE reads anew with MiXCR; each CDR3 protein has one entry. The table lists approximately 960,000 distinct CDR3 sequences, just under 30% of them singletons. The same sample was also studied in work on T cells of mothers and their children.

The specimen sequenced was blood. The origin of the receptors is a woman in her thirties or forties in good health.

This clonotype was seen only a few times. The chain employs TRBV5-1 and TRBJ2-3; TRBD2 matches 13 bases. The CDR3 runs 16 residues. V was pared by 7 bases and J by 0 bases, with 5 bases of the junction left unmatched. Germline V gives CDR1 SGHRS, CDR2 YFSETQ. The CDR3 DNA reads TGCGCCAGCCGCTCGGGACTAGCGGGAAGCACAGATACGCAGTATTTT. Protein sequence: CASRSGLAGSTDTQYF.

This clonotype has at least ten counts. The chain uses TRBV6-6 and TRBJ1-4; D might be TRBD1 (6 bases). Trimming took 7 bases from V and 6 from J, leaving 15 bases between them. The length of the CDR3 is 14 residues. From germline, CDR1 is MNHNY and CDR2 SVGAGI (reference sequence). Here the CDR3 reads CASTLPGGYEKLFF. The CDR3 DNA reads as TGTGCCAGCACCCTTCCCGGGGGCTATGAAAAACTGTTTTTT.

This clonotype was observed many times. This chain connects TRBV6-6 to TRBJ2-1; 7 nucleotides line up with TRBD1. The V gene end was trimmed by 4 bases and the J gene end by 6 bases; junction bases not matched to a gene: 3. CDR1 is MNHNY, CDR2 SVGAGI, per germline (reference sequence). The CDR3 runs 13 residues. The CDR3 region is CASSLQGPNEQFF. CDR3 sequence (DNA): TGTGCCAGCAGTTTACAGGGGCCCAATGAGCAGTTCTTC.

A few counts support this clonotype. The CDR3 sequence: CASSFSPSGSYEQYF. CDR3 nucleotide sequence: TGTGCCAGCAGTTTTTCCCCTAGCGGATCCTACGAGCAGTACTTC. The chain is built from TRBV12-3 or TRBV12-4 and TRBJ2-7; 7 positions agree with TRBD2. The junction had 6 bases not matched to a gene; V was cut back by 3 bases and J by 1 base. The CDR3 has 15 residues.

The rearrangement links TRBV5-1 to TRBJ2-1; 7 nucleotides match TRBD2. J lost 0 bases, V lost 7 bases, and 7 bases had no gene match. The CDR3 is 15 residues long. CDR1 SGHRS and CDR2 YFSETQ come from the germline V gene. This CDR3 reads CASGSSGASYNEQFF. DNA for the CDR3: TGCGCCAGCGGCTCCAGCGGGGCCTCCTACAATGAGCAGTTCTTC. Together with reference TRBV5-1 and TRBJ2-1, the CDR3 gives the full variable domain: KAGVTQTPRYLIKTRGQQVTLSCSPISGHRSVSWYQQTPGQGLQFLFEYFSETQRNKGNFPGRFSGRQFSNSRSEMNVSTLELGDSALYLCASGSSGASYNEQFFGPGTRLTVL.

This clonotype was found many times. This rearrangement joins TRBV27 to TRBJ2-7, with TRBD2 matching over 8 bases. This CDR3 is 17 amino acids long. V lost 6 bases and J lost 4; bases outside the gene matches: 17. The V gene's germline CDR1 is MNHEY and CDR2 SMNVEV (reference sequence). Here the CDR3 DNA reads TGTGCCAGCAGCCCGGGACTAGTAATAAGGGAGAGGTACGAGCAGTACTTC. It is translated as CASSPGLVIRERYEQYF.

The chain carries TRBV6-6 and TRBJ2-7, with a tentative D call TRBD2 (5 bases). Per germline, CDR1 MNHNY and CDR2 SVGAGI (reference sequence). The CDR3 is 15 residues long. V was shortened by 6 bases and J by 0 bases, with 15 bases between the two germline ends. CDR3 DNA: TGTGCCAGCAGATTACAAGGGAGTAGCTCCTACGAGCAGTACTTC. This sequence encodes CASRLQGSSSYEQYF.

This sequence joins TRBV28 and TRBJ2-7; D gene unclear. The J call is doubtful: the DNA matches TRBJ2-5 better. Germline V CDR1 and CDR2: MDHEN, SYDVKM. CDR3 length: 14 residues. Here the CDR3 reads CASSFLSMRETQYF. The CDR3 nucleotides read TGTGCCAGCAGCTTCCTAAGCATGCGTGAGACCCAGTACTTC.